This entry lists 20 T cell receptor beta chains sequenced from one sample in a study of beta chain features in type 1 diabetes. Sequenced material consisted of expressed TCRB transcripts (all of the isolated RNA was reverse transcribed). TCRdb keeps only in-frame clones here, not all; method: immunoSEQ multiplex PCR. The sample has 450,000 or so clones; roughly 11% are singletons. Sequenced input: naive CD4+ T cells from blood. The source of these receptors is a woman under 30 in good health.

This clone was counted only a few times. This chain links TRBV7-6 with TRBJ1-4; D unresolved. CDR3 length equals 18 residues. Germline CDR1 is SGHVS and CDR2 is FNYEAQ. V lost 1 base, J lost 4 bases, and 19 bases lay in between. The DNA for the CDR3 is TGTGCCAGCAGCTTAGATGAGTGGCAAGACGTGTTTAATGAAAAACTGTTTTTT. Residues: CASSLDEWQDVFNEKLFF.

The rearrangement joins TRBV6-5 to TRBJ2-7, with 7 bases aligning to TRBD1. Germline CDR1 and CDR2: MNHEY and SVGAGI. V shed 6 bases, J shed 1 base, and the junction held 6 bases outside the gene matches. CDR3 length: 14 amino acids. CDR3 amino acids: CASRPTGESYEQYF. The CDR3 DNA sequence: TGTGCCAGCAGACCCACAGGGGAGTCCTACGAGCAGTACTTC.

The rearrangement uses TRBV7-9 and TRBJ2-5; a possible D gene is TRBD2 (5 bases). Deletions cut 5 bases from V and 5 bases from J, with 12 bases between. CDR1 is SEHNR, CDR2 FQNEAQ, per germline (reference sequence). The CDR3 covers 13 residues. This CDR3 is CASSLGRRETQYF. CDR3 in DNA: TGTGCCAGCAGCCTTGGACGGAGGGAGACCCAGTACTTC.

Only a few counts were recorded for this clone. The DNA of the CDR3 is TGTGCCAGCAGCGCCTCCGGGACAGCCATGAACACTGAAGCTTTCTTT. Amino acids: CASSASGTAMNTEAFF. The chain recombines TRBV9 with TRBJ1-1; 7 bases agree with TRBD1. Germline trimming cut 3 bases from V and 0 bases from J; bases unmatched to any gene: 8. The germline CDR1 and CDR2 sequences are SGDLS and YYNGEE. The CDR3 consists of 16 residues.

The table lists this clone with a few counts. The J gene is TRBJ2-7, the V gene TRBV7-8; 7 nucleotides line up with TRBD1. The CDR3 contains 14 residues. The germline V gene has CDR1 SGHVS and CDR2 FQNEAQ. V shed 5 bases and J 6 bases; nucleotides not matched to a gene: 10. CDR3 region: CASSAYRGPLEQYF. The CDR3 DNA sequence: TGTGCCAGCAGCGCCTACAGGGGTCCCCTCGAGCAGTACTTC.

The chain couples TRBV10-3 to TRBJ2-2; D might be TRBD1 or TRBD2, each matching 5 bases. Germline values: CDR1 ENHRY, CDR2 SYGVKD. V lost 5 bases and J 2 bases, leaving 12 bases between the germline ends. This CDR3 region has 15 residues. This CDR3 reads CAISIGAVNTGELFF. CDR3 coding DNA: TGTGCCATCAGTATCGGGGCTGTTAACACCGGGGAGCTGTTTTTT.

This clone was detected a few times. The V and J genes are TRBV5-4 and TRBJ1-4; D unclear. Looked up from germline, CDR1 is SGHNT and CDR2 is YYREEE (reference sequence). The CDR3 runs 11 residues. Deletions cut 2 bases from V and 8 bases from J, with 4 bases between. The CDR3 DNA reads TGTGCCAGCAGCTTAGGCGAAAAACTGTTTTTT. Protein product: CASSLGEKLFF.

Comments on this clone: Being one base from a much bigger clone, this may be a read error. V is TRBV11-3 and J is TRBJ2-3; no firm D call. This CDR3 comprises 12 residues. The germline CDR1 and CDR2 sequences are SGHNT and YENEEA. V lost 1 base and J 2 bases, leaving 1 base between the germline ends. Here the CDR3 reads CASSLVTDTQYF. The CDR3 nucleotides are TGTGCCAGCAGCTTAGTCACAGATACGCAGTATTTT.

This clone has more than one count but fewer than ten. A junction end diverges from the germline sequence, so it may reflect a read error. Different DNA sequences within this sample yield the same CDR3. The chain recombines TRBV13 with TRBJ2-6; the D gene is possibly TRBD1 (5 bases). CDR1 is PRHDT, CDR2 FYEKMQ, per germline (reference sequence). This CDR3 has 17 amino acids. The CDR3 loop reads CASSPGPASSGANVLTF. The CDR3 coding sequence is TGCGCCAGCAGCCCAGGGCCCGCCTCCTCTGGGGCCAACGTCCTGACTTTC. The entire variable domain, with the rest obtained from reference TRBV13 and TRBJ2-6, is as follows: AAGVIQSPRHLIKEKRETATLKCYPIPRHDTVYWYQQGPGQDPQFLISFYEKMQSDKGSIPDRFSAQQFSDYHSELNMSSLELGDSALYFCASSPGPASSGANVLTFGAGSRLTVL.

This rearrangement joins TRBV9 to TRBJ2-3; TRBD2 agrees at 8 bases. This CDR3 is built from 17 residues. In germline, CDR1 is SGDLS, CDR2 YYNGEE. The trim removed 0 bases at V and 2 bases at J, leaving 8 bases unmatched. The CDR3 here is CASSVGLATPFTDTQYF. CDR3 nucleotide sequence: TGTGCCAGCAGCGTAGGACTAGCGACACCCTTCACAGATACGCAGTATTTT. The complete variable domain, with remaining parts taken from reference TRBV9 and TRBJ2-3, reads DSGVTQTPKHLITATGQRVTLRCSPRSGDLSVYWYQQSLDQGLQFLIQYYNGEERAKGNILERFSAQQFPDLHSELNLSSLELGDSALYFCASSVGLATPFTDTQYFGPGTRLTVL.

A remark on this clone: The same CDR3 is also encoded by other DNA sequences in this sample. V and J are TRBV7-9 and TRBJ2-2, with 7 bases aligning to TRBD1. V dropped 5 bases and J dropped 6; count of bases not matched to a gene: 6. Germline values: CDR1 SEHNR, CDR2 FQNEAQ (reference sequence). The CDR3 has 14 residues. The CDR3 nucleotides are TGTGCCAGCAGCCTCACAGGGGTCCCCGGGGAGCTGTTTTTT. Amino acids: CASSLTGVPGELFF.

This clone was counted only a few times. This rearrangement joins TRBV14 to TRBJ1-1, with a possible D match to TRBD1 (5 bases). The CDR3 spans 14 residues. Between the trimmed V and J ends, which lost 4 bases and 5 bases, there was a span of 14 bases. CDR1 and CDR2 (germline): SGHDN, FVKESK. CDR3 amino acids: CASSLPGTGTEAFF. Here the CDR3 DNA reads TGTGCCAGCAGCCTTCCAGGGACGGGTACTGAAGCTTTCTTT.

This clone was found a few times. This chain connects TRBV7-9 to TRBJ2-1; weak D call: TRBD1 (5 bases). Germline V lookup: CDR1 SEHNR, CDR2 FQNEAQ (reference sequence). This CDR3 is 15 amino acids long. V gave up 2 bases and J gave up 4 bases, with 12 bases separating them. Here the CDR3 reads CASSLLRGGYNEQFF. CDR3 in DNA: TGTGCCAGCAGCTTACTTAGGGGTGGGTACAATGAGCAGTTCTTC.

The chain recombines TRBV5-1 with TRBJ2-2; possibly TRBD2 for D (5 bases). Per the germline V gene, CDR1 is SGHRS and CDR2 is YFSETQ. CDR3 length: 15 amino acids. The V end was cut by 6 bases, the J end by 5 bases, with 17 bases between. CDR3 in amino acids: CASTNSAAGTGELFF. CDR3 sequence (DNA): TGCGCCAGCACCAATAGCGCGGCCGGAACCGGGGAGCTGTTTTTT.

This chain connects TRBV5-4 to TRBJ2-5; the D gene is possibly TRBD2 (5 bases). This CDR3 spans 17 amino acids. V lost 1 base and J 3 bases, leaving 19 bases between the germline ends. Germline assignment: CDR1 SGHNT and CDR2 YYREEE (reference sequence). In nucleotides, the CDR3 is TGTGCCAGCAGCTTGAATCTGGCGGGTATACTCAAAGAGACCCAGTACTTC. Translation: CASSLNLAGILKETQYF.

The chain couples TRBV15 to TRBJ2-7, with D unresolved. The CDR3 has 13 residues. The germline V and J ends were trimmed by 1 base and 2 bases, with 6 bases remaining between them. The germline CDR1 and CDR2 sequences are LNHNV and YYDKDF (reference sequence). CDR3 region: CATSRGPTYEQYV. The CDR3 DNA sequence: TGTGCCACCAGCAGAGGGCCGACCTACGAGCAGTACGTC.

This clone was counted only a few times. The genes are TRBV7-2 and TRBJ2-5; D ambiguous. The germline gives CDR1 SGHTA, CDR2 FQGNSA. The V gene lost 4 bases and the J gene lost 2 bases, with 8 bases spanning the gap. This CDR3 is 13 amino acids long. The CDR3 DNA reads TGTGCCAGCAGCTACGACATACAAGAGACCCAGTACTTC. Its translation: CASSYDIQETQYF.

There are a few counts of this clone. The same CDR3 is also encoded by other DNA sequences in this sample. This sequence joins TRBV9 and TRBJ1-3, with D uncertain. In germline, CDR1 is SGDLS, CDR2 YYNGEE. The CDR3 covers 16 residues. The ends were cut back, 0 bases at V and 0 bases at J, with 10 bases in the middle. The DNA for the CDR3 is TGTGCCAGCAGCGTAGCCGGCCCGAACTCTGGAAACACCATATATTTT. The encoded protein is CASSVAGPNSGNTIYF.

The chain couples TRBV13 to TRBJ2-3; TRBD2 is a possible D gene (6 bases). The CDR3 is 16 amino acids. Trimming cost V 5 bases and J 6 bases, with 21 bases left between them. Germline V gives CDR1 PRHDT, CDR2 FYEKMQ (reference sequence). The CDR3: CASSPTRLGQKDTQYF. The CDR3 coding sequence is TGTGCCAGCAGCCCAACCAGACTAGGTCAGAAGGATACGCAGTATTTT.

This rearrangement joins TRBV10-3 to TRBJ1-1; D unclear. CDR3 length: 12 residues. Trimming shortened V by 8 bases and J by 1 base, and 8 bases separated the two germline ends. Germline V gene lookup returns CDR1 ENHRY and CDR2 SYGVKD. The CDR3 coding sequence is TGTGCCATCTGTAGCTCGAACACTGAAGCTTTCTTT. It yields the protein CAICSSNTEAFF.